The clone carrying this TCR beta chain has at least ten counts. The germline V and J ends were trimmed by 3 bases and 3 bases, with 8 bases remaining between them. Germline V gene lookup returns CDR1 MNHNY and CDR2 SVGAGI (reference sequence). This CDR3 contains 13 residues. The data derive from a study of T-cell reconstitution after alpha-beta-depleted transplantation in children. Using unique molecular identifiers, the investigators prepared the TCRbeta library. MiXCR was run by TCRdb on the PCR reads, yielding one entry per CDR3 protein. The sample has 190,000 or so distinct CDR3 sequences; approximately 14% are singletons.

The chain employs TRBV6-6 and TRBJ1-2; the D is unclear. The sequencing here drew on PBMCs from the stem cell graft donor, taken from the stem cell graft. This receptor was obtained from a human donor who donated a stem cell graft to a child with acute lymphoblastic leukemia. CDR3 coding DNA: TGTGCCAGCAGTTATGGGGTTTACTATGGCTACACCTTC. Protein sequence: CASSYGVYYGYTF.